Sequencing of this T cell receptor beta chain was carried out in a study of blood T cell repertoires in COVID-19. Across the whole study: From T cells, B-cell-depleted T cells, or PBMCs came the material, which was cDNA or gDNA.

The data were produced by immunoSEQ multiplex PCR, yet TCRdb's version contains in-frame clones alone and is incomplete. Of roughly 120,000 clones in the sample, over 80% were seen once. Unmatched junction bases numbered 1, after V lost 3 bases and J lost 8 bases. This CDR3 is built from 12 residues. Germline V gene data show CDR1 as SGHNT and CDR2 as YYREEE (reference sequence). The genes are TRBV5-4 and TRBJ1-1, with 10 bases fitting TRBD1. The sequencing input was peripheral blood. This receptor was identified in a human donor in a cohort sampled during active COVID-19. The CDR3 is CASSWGQGEAFF. In DNA form, the CDR3 reads TGTGCCAGCAGCTGGGGACAGGGGGAAGCTTTCTTT.